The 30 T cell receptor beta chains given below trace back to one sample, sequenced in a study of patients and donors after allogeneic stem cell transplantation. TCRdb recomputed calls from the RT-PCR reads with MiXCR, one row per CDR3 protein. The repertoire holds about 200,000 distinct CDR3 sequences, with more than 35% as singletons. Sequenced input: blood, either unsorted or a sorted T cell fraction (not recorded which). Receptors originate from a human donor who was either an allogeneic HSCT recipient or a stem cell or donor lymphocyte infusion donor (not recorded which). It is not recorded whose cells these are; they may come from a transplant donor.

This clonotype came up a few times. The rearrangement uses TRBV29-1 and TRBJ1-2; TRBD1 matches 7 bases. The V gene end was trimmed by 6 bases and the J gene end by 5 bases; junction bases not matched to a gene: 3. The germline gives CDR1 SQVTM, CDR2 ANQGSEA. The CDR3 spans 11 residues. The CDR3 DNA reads TGCAGCGTGGGACAGACATATGGCTACACCTTC. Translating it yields CSVGQTYGYTF.

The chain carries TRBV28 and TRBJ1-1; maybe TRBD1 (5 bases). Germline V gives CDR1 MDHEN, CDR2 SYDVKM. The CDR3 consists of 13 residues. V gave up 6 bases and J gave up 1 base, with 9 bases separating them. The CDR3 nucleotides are TGTGCCAGCAGCAGGGTCCGGAACACTGAAGCTTTCTTT. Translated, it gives CASSRVRNTEAFF.

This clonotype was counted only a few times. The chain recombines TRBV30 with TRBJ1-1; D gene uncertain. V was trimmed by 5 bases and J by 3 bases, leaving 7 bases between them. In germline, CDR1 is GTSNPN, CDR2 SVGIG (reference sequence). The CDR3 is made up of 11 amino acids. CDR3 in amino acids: CAWASDTEAFF. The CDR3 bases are TGTGCCTGGGCCTCCGACACTGAAGCTTTCTTT. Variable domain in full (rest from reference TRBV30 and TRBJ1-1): SQTIHQWPATLVQPVGSPLSLECTVEGTSNPNLYWYRQAAGRGLQLLFYSVGIGQISSEVPQNLSASRPQDRQFILSSKKLLLSDSGFYLCAWASDTEAFFGQGTRLTVV.

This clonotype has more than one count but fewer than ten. The CDR3 sequence: CASSLIGLIRDNEQFF. The DNA of the CDR3 is TGTGCCAGCAGCTTAATTGGCCTGATCAGGGACAATGAGCAGTTCTTC. The gene calls are TRBV7-9 and TRBJ2-1, with D possibly matching TRBD1 (5 bases). Germline CDR1 and CDR2: SEHNR and FQNEAQ (reference sequence). This CDR3 is 16 amino acids long. The ends were cut back, 2 bases at V and 5 bases at J, with 16 bases in the middle.

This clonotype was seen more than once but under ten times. The DNA of the CDR3 is TGCAGCGTCGCGGGACAGATGAACACTGAAGCTTTCTTT. Translating gives CSVAGQMNTEAFF. The rearrangement uses TRBV29-1 and TRBJ1-1; 7 bases line up with TRBD1. This CDR3 comprises 13 residues. Germline CDR1 SQVTM, CDR2 ANQGSEA. V shed 6 bases and J 0 bases; nucleotides not matched to a gene: 4.

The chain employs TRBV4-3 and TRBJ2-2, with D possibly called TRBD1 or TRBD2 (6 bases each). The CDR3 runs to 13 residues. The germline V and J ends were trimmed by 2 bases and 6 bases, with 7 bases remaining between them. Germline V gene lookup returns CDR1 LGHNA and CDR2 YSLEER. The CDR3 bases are TGCGCCAGCAGCCAACGGGGGCCCGGGGAGCTGTTTTTT. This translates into CASSQRGPGELFF.

CDR3 protein: CASSQVLAGGPRINEQFF. DNA for the CDR3: TGTGCCAGCAGCCAAGTACTAGCGGGGGGCCCGCGAATCAATGAGCAGTTCTTC. The gene calls are TRBV3-1 and TRBJ2-1; 12 bases align to TRBD2. Germline CDR1 reads LGHDT; CDR2 reads YNNKEL (reference sequence). With 1 base clipped from V and 6 bases from J, the junction kept 10 bases outside the gene matches. The length of the CDR3 is 18 residues.

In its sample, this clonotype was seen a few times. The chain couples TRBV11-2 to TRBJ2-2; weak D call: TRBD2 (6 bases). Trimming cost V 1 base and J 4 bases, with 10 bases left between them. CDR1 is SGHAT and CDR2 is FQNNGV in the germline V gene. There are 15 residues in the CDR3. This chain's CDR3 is CASSLVPGGTGELFF. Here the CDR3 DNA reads TGTGCCAGCAGCTTAGTCCCCGGGGGCACCGGGGAGCTGTTTTTT.

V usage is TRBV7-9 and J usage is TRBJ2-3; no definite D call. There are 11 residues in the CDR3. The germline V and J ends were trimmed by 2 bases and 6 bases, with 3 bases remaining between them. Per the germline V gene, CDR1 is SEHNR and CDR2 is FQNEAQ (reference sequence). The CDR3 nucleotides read TGTGCCAGCAGCTTACCGGATACGCAGTATTTT. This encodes CASSLPDTQYF. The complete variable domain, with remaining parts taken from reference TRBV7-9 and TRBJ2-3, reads DTGVSQNPRHKITKRGQNVTFRCDPISEHNRLYWYRQTLGQGPEFLTYFQNEAQLEKSRLLSDRFSAERPKGSFSTLEIQRTEQGDSAMYLCASSLPDTQYFGPGTRLTVL.

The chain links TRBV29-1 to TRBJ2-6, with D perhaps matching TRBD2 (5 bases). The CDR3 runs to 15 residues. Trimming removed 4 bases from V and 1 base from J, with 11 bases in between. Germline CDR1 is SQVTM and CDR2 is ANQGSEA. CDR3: CSVVGVQSGANVLTF. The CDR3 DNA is TGCAGCGTTGTGGGAGTCCAGTCTGGGGCCAACGTCCTGACTTTC. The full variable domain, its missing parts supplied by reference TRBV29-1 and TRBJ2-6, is SAVISQKPSRDICQRGTSLTIQCQVDSQVTMMFWYRQQPGQSLTLIATANQGSEATYESGFVIDKFPISRPNLTFSTLTVSNMSPEDSSIYLCSVVGVQSGANVLTFGAGSRLTVL.

The CDR3 is CASSGSTGTDTQYF. The DNA for the CDR3 is TGCGCCAGCAGTGGGTCGACAGGCACAGATACGCAGTATTTT. This chain connects TRBV10-1 to TRBJ2-3; D may be TRBD1 (5 bases). V lost 4 bases to trimming and J lost 1 base, with 9 bases between them. Germline lookup yields CDR1 WNHNN and CDR2 SYGVQD (reference sequence). The CDR3 is 14 residues long.

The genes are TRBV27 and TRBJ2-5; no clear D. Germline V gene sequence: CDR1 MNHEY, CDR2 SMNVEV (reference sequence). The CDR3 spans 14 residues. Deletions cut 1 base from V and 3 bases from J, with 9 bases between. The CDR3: CASSLFGRKETQYF. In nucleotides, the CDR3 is TGTGCCAGCAGTTTATTTGGCAGAAAAGAGACCCAGTACTTC.

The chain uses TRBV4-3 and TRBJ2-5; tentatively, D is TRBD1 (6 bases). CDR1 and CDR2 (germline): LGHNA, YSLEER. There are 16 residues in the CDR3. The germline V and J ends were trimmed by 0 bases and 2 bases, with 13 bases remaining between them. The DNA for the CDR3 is TGCGCCAGCAGCCAAGATTGGGGGACAATTCAAGAGACCCAGTACTTC. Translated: CASSQDWGTIQETQYF.

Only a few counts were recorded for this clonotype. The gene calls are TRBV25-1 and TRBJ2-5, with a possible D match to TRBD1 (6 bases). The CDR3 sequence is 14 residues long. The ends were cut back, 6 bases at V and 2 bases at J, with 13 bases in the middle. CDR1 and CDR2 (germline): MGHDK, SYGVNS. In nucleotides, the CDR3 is TGTGCCAGCAGAGACAGGACCGCACAAGAGACCCAGTACTTC. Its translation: CASRDRTAQETQYF.

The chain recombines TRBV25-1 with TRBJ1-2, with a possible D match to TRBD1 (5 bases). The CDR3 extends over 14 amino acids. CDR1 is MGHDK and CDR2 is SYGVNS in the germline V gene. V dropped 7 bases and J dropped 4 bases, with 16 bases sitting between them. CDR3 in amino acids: CASTDVEGRYGYTF. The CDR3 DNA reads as TGTGCCAGCACCGACGTAGAGGGACGCTATGGCTACACCTTC.

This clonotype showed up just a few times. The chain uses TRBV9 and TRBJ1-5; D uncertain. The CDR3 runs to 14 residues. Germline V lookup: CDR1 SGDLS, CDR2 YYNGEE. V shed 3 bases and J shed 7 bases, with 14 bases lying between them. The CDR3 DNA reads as TGTGCCAGCAGCGCCGATGGGCAGGCCCAGCCCCAGCATTTT. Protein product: CASSADGQAQPQHF. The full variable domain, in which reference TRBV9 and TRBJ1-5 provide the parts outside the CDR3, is DSGVTQTPKHLITATGQRVTLRCSPRSGDLSVYWYQQSLDQGLQFLIQYYNGEERAKGNILERFSAQQFPDLHSELNLSSLELGDSALYFCASSADGQAQPQHFGDGTRLSIL.

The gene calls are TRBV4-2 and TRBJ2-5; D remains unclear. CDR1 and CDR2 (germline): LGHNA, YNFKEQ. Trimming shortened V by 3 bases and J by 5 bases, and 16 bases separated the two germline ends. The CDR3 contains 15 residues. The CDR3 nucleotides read TGTGCCAGCAGCCACTCGGCCTGGAAATTGGAGACCCAGTACTTC. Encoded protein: CASSHSAWKLETQYF.

CDR3 sequence: CSPSRDRVDEQYF. The CDR3 bases are TGCAGCCCCTCCCGGGACAGGGTCGACGAGCAGTACTTC. The rearrangement joins TRBV20-1 to TRBJ2-7, with 9 bases lining up with TRBD1. The germline CDR1 and CDR2 sequences are DFQATT and SNEGSKA (reference sequence). The CDR3 sequence is 13 residues long.

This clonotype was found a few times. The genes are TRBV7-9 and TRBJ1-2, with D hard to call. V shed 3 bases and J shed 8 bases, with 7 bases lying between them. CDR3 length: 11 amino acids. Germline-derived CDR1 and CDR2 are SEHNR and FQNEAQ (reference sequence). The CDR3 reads CASSFKAGYTF. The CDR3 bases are TGTGCCAGCAGCTTCAAGGCGGGCTACACCTTC.

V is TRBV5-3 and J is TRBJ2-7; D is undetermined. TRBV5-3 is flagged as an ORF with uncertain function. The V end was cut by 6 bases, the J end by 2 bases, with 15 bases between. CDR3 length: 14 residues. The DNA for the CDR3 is TGTGCCAGAAACCCCGTGGCGGCCCCCTACGAGCAGTACTTC. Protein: CARNPVAAPYEQYF.

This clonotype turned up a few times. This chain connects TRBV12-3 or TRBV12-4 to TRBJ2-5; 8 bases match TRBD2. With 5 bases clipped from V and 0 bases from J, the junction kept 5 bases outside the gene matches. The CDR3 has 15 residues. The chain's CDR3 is CASSRGGPYQETQYF. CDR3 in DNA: TGTGCCAGCAGTCGGGGGGGGCCGTACCAAGAGACCCAGTACTTC.

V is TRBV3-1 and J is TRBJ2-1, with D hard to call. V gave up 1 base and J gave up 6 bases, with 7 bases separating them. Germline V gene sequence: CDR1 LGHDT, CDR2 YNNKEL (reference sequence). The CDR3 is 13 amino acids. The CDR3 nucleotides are TGTGCCAGCAGCCAAGTAAACGGCAATGAGCAGTTCTTC. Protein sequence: CASSQVNGNEQFF.

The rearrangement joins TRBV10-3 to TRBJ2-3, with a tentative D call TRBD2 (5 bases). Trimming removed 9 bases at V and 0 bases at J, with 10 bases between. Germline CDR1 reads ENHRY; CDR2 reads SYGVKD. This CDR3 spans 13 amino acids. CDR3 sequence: CAIHGDSTDTQYF. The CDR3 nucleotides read TGTGCCATTCACGGGGATAGCACAGATACGCAGTATTTT.

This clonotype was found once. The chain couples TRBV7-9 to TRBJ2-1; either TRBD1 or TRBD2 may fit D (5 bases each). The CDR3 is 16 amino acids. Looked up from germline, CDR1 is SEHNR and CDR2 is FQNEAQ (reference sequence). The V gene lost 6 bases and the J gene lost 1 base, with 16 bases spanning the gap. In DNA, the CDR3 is TGTGCCAGCAGTCGTAGGGGACCCCCATCCTACAATGAGCAGTTCTTC. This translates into CASSRRGPPSYNEQFF.

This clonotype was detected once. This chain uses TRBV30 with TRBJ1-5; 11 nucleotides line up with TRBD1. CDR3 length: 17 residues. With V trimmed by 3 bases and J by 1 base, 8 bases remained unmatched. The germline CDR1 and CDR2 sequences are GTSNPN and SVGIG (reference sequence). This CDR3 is CAWRTGGDRGSNQPQHF. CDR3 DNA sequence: TGTGCCTGGAGAACGGGAGGGGACAGGGGGAGCAATCAGCCCCAGCATTTT.

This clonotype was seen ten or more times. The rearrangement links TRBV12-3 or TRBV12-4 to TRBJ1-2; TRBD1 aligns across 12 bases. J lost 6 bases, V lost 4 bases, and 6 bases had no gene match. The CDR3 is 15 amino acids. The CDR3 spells CASSWAGTGGHGYTF. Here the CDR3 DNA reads TGTGCCAGCAGTTGGGCCGGGACAGGGGGCCATGGCTACACCTTC.

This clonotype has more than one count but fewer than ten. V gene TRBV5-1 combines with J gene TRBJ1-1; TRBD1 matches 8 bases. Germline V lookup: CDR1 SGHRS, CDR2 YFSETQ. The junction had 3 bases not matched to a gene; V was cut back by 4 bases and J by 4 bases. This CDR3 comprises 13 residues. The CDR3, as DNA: TGCGCCAGCAGCACCGGACAGGGCACTGAAGCTTTCTTT. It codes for CASSTGQGTEAFF.

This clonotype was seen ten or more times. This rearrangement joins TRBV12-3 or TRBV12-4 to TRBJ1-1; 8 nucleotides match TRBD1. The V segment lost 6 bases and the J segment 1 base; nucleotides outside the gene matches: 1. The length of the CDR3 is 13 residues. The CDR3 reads CASRGQENTEAFF. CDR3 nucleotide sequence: TGTGCCAGCAGGGGACAGGAGAACACTGAAGCTTTCTTT.

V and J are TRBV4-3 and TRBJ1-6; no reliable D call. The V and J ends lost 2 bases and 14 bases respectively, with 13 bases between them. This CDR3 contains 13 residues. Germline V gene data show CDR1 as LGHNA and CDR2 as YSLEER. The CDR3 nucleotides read TGCGCCAGCAGCCAAAGTTCCGACCTATCCCTCCACTTT. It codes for CASSQSSDLSLHF.

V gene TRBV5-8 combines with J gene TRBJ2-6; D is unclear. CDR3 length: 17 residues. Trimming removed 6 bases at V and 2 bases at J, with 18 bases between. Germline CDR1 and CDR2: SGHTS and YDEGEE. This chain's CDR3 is CASTPGFASAGANVLTF. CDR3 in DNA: TGTGCCAGCACCCCGGGCTTCGCGTCGGCTGGGGCCAACGTCCTGACTTTC.